Presented here are 21 T cell receptor beta chains from one specimen sequenced in a study of CD8 T cells in Susac syndrome. The RNA input was about 0.45 to 1 ug, and it was reverse transcribed with random hexamers. TCRdb processed the immunoSEQ multiplex PCR reads anew with MiXCR; each CDR3 protein has one entry. In the table there are around 71,000 distinct CDR3 sequences, just over 90% of which are singletons. Sequenced: CD4+ T cells from PBMCs. These receptors were collected from a human donor with Susac syndrome.

The chain is built from TRBV28 and TRBJ2-7; 8 bases match TRBD1. CDR1 MDHEN and CDR2 SYDVKM come from the germline V gene. With 6 bases clipped from V and 5 bases from J, the junction kept 9 bases outside the gene matches. The CDR3 extends over 14 amino acids. The CDR3 here is CASSQTGGSDEQYF. The CDR3, as DNA: TGTGCCAGCAGCCAAACAGGGGGGAGCGACGAGCAGTACTTC.

This chain links TRBV28 with TRBJ2-3; the D gene is possibly TRBD2 (9 bases). The CDR3 runs to 15 residues. Germline CDR1 reads MDHEN; CDR2 reads SYDVKM. V gave up 6 bases and J gave up 6 bases, with 19 bases separating them. The CDR3: CASSPSGTGGDTQYF. CDR3 nucleotide sequence: TGTGCCAGCAGCCCTAGCGGGACAGGCGGGGATACGCAGTATTTT.

This chain connects TRBV30 to TRBJ1-6; 8 nucleotides agree with TRBD1. The CDR3 extends over 12 amino acids. Germline values: CDR1 GTSNPN, CDR2 SVGIG (reference sequence). V lost 3 bases and J lost 15; bases outside the gene matches: 7. The chain's CDR3 is CAWSRSRGHLHF. In nucleotides, the CDR3 is TGTGCCTGGAGCCGTTCCAGGGGGCACCTCCACTTT.

J is TRBJ2-7 and V is TRBV28; the D gene is possibly TRBD1 (5 bases). CDR1 is MDHEN and CDR2 is SYDVKM in the germline V gene. CDR3 length: 15 amino acids. V gave up 2 bases and J gave up 4 bases, with 15 bases separating them. The CDR3 here is CASSLPARAQYEQYF. CDR3 sequence (DNA): TGTGCCAGCAGTTTACCGGCCAGGGCGCAATACGAGCAGTACTTC.

The chain links TRBV20-1 to TRBJ1-3; the D is unclear. The CDR3 is made up of 14 amino acids. Germline loops: CDR1 DFQATT, CDR2 SNEGSKA (reference sequence). Trimming left V 0 bases short and J 4 bases short, with 10 bases between. CDR3 in amino acids: CSARDPLGGNTIYF. The CDR3 nucleotides are TGCAGTGCTAGAGATCCGCTGGGAGGAAACACCATATATTTT.

This chain uses TRBV7-2 with TRBJ2-7, with 7 bases lining up with TRBD1. V dropped 0 bases and J dropped 2; count of bases not matched to a gene: 7. Germline V gene data show CDR1 as SGHTA and CDR2 as FQGNSA. The CDR3 contains 16 residues. In DNA, the CDR3 is TGTGCCAGCAGCTTAGCGAGGGGGACAGTTGCCTACGAGCAGTACTTC. This codes for CASSLARGTVAYEQYF.

J is TRBJ2-5 and V is TRBV5-1; unclear D gene. The CDR3 runs 11 residues. V lost 8 bases to trimming and J lost 2 bases, with 7 bases between them. Germline V gene data show CDR1 as SGHRS and CDR2 as YFSETQ. The CDR3 DNA follows: TGCGCCAGTCGTAGGCAAGAGACCCAGTACTTC. It is translated as CASRRQETQYF. Filled out from reference TRBV5-1 and TRBJ2-5, the complete variable domain reads KAGVTQTPRYLIKTRGQQVTLSCSPISGHRSVSWYQQTPGQGLQFLFEYFSETQRNKGNFPGRFSGRQFSNSRSEMNVSTLELGDSALYLCASRRQETQYFGPGTRLLVL.

The chain joins TRBV7-3 to TRBJ2-5; D not certain. With 5 bases removed from V and 3 bases from J, the gap between germline ends came to 10 bases. This CDR3 region has 13 residues. CDR1 SGHTA and CDR2 FQGTGA come from the germline V gene. CDR3 bases: TGTGCCAGCAGCCGCGGCGAAAAAGAGACCCAGTACTTC. Encoded protein: CASSRGEKETQYF.

This chain links TRBV12-5 with TRBJ2-7, with TRBD1 identical over 7 bases. J was trimmed by 3 bases and V by 7 bases; bases with no gene match: 3. The CDR3 has 12 residues. In germline, CDR1 is LGHNT, CDR2 FRNRAP. In DNA form, the CDR3 reads TGTGCTAGTGCTCGGGACAGCTACGAGCAGTACTTC. Its protein product is CASARDSYEQYF.

The chain couples TRBV5-1 to TRBJ2-5; D is possibly TRBD1 (6 bases). This CDR3 has 14 residues. The germline gives CDR1 SGHRS, CDR2 YFSETQ. The germline V and J ends were trimmed by 2 bases and 4 bases, with 12 bases remaining between them. CDR3: CASSFRGDGETQYF. The CDR3 DNA is TGCGCCAGCAGCTTCAGGGGTGATGGAGAGACCCAGTACTTC.

This clonotype was seen just once. The CDR3, as DNA: TGCAGTGCTAGATTTGCGGGGGGTTCCACAGATACGCAGTATTTT. Translating gives CSARFAGGSTDTQYF. This sequence joins TRBV20-1 and TRBJ2-3, with 8 bases identical to TRBD2. Germline trimming cut 2 bases from V and 2 bases from J; bases unmatched to any gene: 6. The CDR3 runs to 15 residues. Germline-derived CDR1 and CDR2 are DFQATT and SNEGSKA (reference sequence).

This clonotype has a single count. The V call is TRBV28, the J call TRBJ2-3, with D possibly matching TRBD1 (6 bases). Deletions cut 8 bases from V and 2 bases from J, with 8 bases between. The CDR3 is made up of 12 amino acids. Germline V gene lookup returns CDR1 MDHEN and CDR2 SYDVKM. The CDR3 DNA reads TGTGCCAGCCGGGACACCACAGATACGCAGTATTTT. Amino acid sequence: CASRDTTDTQYF. Filled out from reference TRBV28 and TRBJ2-3, the complete variable domain reads DVKVTQSSRYLVKRTGEKVFLECVQDMDHENMFWYRQDPGLGLRLIYFSYDVKMKEKGDIPEGYSVSREKKERFSLILESASTNQTSMYLCASRDTTDTQYFGPGTRLTVL.

With respect to this clonotype: At one of its ends the junction is not consistent with the germline gene, which may arise from a read error. This sequence joins TRBV20-1 and TRBJ2-3; the match to TRBD1 covers 7 bases. The length of the CDR3 is 17 residues. Germline-derived CDR1 and CDR2 are DFQATT and SNEGSKA (reference sequence). CDR3 protein: CSARDGRQGPPTETQYF. In nucleotides, the CDR3 is TGCAGTGCTAGAGATGGGAGACAGGGTCCCCCGACAGAGACGCAGTATTTT.

V and J are TRBV21-1 and TRBJ2-7; no check of the table's D call, TRBD1, against the DNA was made. TRBV21-1 is labeled a pseudogene. This CDR3 contains 17 residues. CDR3 nucleotide sequence: TGTGCCAGCAGCAATTACGTTCCGGGACGGAGCTCCTACGAGCAGTACTTC. Its translation: CASSNYVPGRSSYEQYF.

The V call is TRBV5-1, the J call TRBJ2-7; 11 bases line up with TRBD2. CDR1 is SGHRS, CDR2 YFSETQ, per germline. Trimming cost V 4 bases and J 0 bases; bases outside gene matches: 3. The length of the CDR3 is 15 residues. Here the CDR3 DNA reads TGCGCCAGCAGCGCGACTAGCGGGGACTCCTACGAGCAGTACTTC. This sequence encodes CASSATSGDSYEQYF.

The chain recombines TRBV7-8 with TRBJ2-1; D not resolved. Germline CDR1 and CDR2: SGHVS and FQNEAQ. The CDR3 spans 15 residues. The germline V and J ends were trimmed by 0 bases and 0 bases, with 6 bases remaining between them. The CDR3 region is CASSLASSSYNEQFF. CDR3 nucleotide sequence: TGTGCCAGCAGCTTAGCATCAAGCTCCTACAATGAGCAGTTCTTC.

The rearrangement joins TRBV4-3 to TRBJ1-2; D possibly corresponds to TRBD1 (6 bases). The V gene lost 0 bases and the J gene lost 2 bases, with 13 bases spanning the gap. The germline gives CDR1 LGHNA, CDR2 YSLEER. This CDR3 region has 16 residues. The CDR3 sequence: CASSQEVTGRNYGYTF. CDR3 DNA sequence: TGCGCCAGCAGCCAAGAGGTCACAGGGAGAAACTATGGCTACACCTTC.

Note on this clonotype: Relative to the germline gene, one junction end is altered; a read error may explain this. Here the CDR3 reads CACSHRDLSYEQYF. The CDR3 coding sequence is TGCGCCTGCAGTCACCGGGACCTCTCCTACGAGCAGTACTTC. This rearrangement joins TRBV23-1 to TRBJ2-7, with D perhaps assigned TRBD1 or TRBD2 (5 bases each). TRBV23-1 is annotated as an ORF whose role is uncertain. This CDR3 region has 14 residues.

This rearrangement joins TRBV11-2 to TRBJ2-1; D remains ambiguous. CDR1 and CDR2 (germline): SGHAT, FQNNGV. The CDR3 extends over 15 amino acids. Trimming shortened V by 3 bases and J by 2 bases, and 11 bases separated the two germline ends. CDR3 nucleotide sequence: TGTGCCAGCAGCTTGAGAGGAGCAACCTACAATGAGCAGTTCTTC. Its translation: CASSLRGATYNEQFF.

This chain joins TRBV3-1 and TRBJ1-2; no firm D call. CDR1 and CDR2 (germline): LGHDT, YNNKEL (reference sequence). CDR3 size: 13 residues. V dropped 0 bases and J dropped 7 bases, with 9 bases sitting between them. CDR3 DNA sequence: TGTGCCAGCAGCCAAGATTTGAGTTCTGGCTACACCTTC. Its translation: CASSQDLSSGYTF.

This rearrangement joins TRBV6-2 or TRBV6-3 to TRBJ2-7, with 12 bases lining up with TRBD2. CDR3 length: 14 amino acids. Germline V gene data show CDR1 as MNHEY and CDR2 as SVGEGT. With V trimmed by 5 bases and J by 2 bases, 1 base remained unmatched. The CDR3 reads CASSASGGAYEQYF. CDR3 nucleotide sequence: TGTGCCAGCAGTGCTAGCGGGGGGGCCTACGAGCAGTACTTC.